Listed here is a single TCR beta chain. Its cognate antigen is unknown. The CDR3 loop spans 16 amino acids. Germline trimming cut 3 bases from V and 7 bases from J; bases unmatched to any gene: 12. CDR1 and CDR2 from the germline V gene are SGDLS and YYNGEE. Sequencing was performed with immunoSEQ multiplex PCR; in TCRdb, only in-frame clones are kept and a portion is missing. The sample has roughly 230,000 clones, about nine tenths seen once. The data are from a study of cytomegalovirus exposure and HLA in healthy donors. Regarding the study as a whole: As confirmed in vitro, three CMV-associated chains were specific for CMV antigens. Most TCRs appeared rarely, but some public TCRs recurred in many donors. Some TCR beta chains (more than 150 of them) were listed as cytomegalovirus-associated. Both high specificity and high sensitivity reportedly marked the classifier's diagnosis of cytomegalovirus status.

The TCR originated in a woman aged 30 to 39 in good health and CMV-seronegative. The sample taken for sequencing was PBMCs. The V gene is TRBV9, the J gene TRBJ2-1; 8 bases line up with TRBD2. The chain's CDR3 is CASSANLAGGGNEQFF. The CDR3 bases are TGTGCCAGCAGCGCGAACCTGGCGGGAGGCGGGAATGAGCAGTTCTTC.